The text below deals with one TCR beta chain. The antigen is unknown. The sample originates from a study of cytomegalovirus exposure and HLA in healthy donors. Overall study context: Caucasian-associated ancestry cluster membership applied to around 80% of approximately 400 genotyped donors.

The PCR made use of 60 Vbeta and 13 Jbeta primers. The table came from immunoSEQ multiplex PCR; TCRdb's copy has only in-frame clones and leaves some out. This table holds 60,000 to 90,000 clones, about 73% found once. Broader study findings: Apart from CMV serostatus, no immune exposure information was available.

The ends lost 6 bases at V and 9 bases at J; junction bases unmatched: 11. The CDR3 is made up of 15 amino acids. Per germline, CDR1 ENHRY and CDR2 SYGVKD. The rearrangement links TRBV10-3 to TRBJ1-6, with 7 positions matching TRBD1. The receptor was derived from a woman aged 45 to 65 in good health and CMV-seropositive. The sequenced material came from PBMCs. The chain's CDR3 is CAISTTTGPRSPLHF. The DNA of the CDR3 is TGTGCCATCAGCACAACGACAGGGCCCCGTTCACCCCTCCACTTT.